This TCR beta chain originates from a study of blood T cells in healthy people across ages. This CDR3 spans 16 amino acids. Germline lookup yields CDR1 SGHNT and CDR2 YENEEA. Trimming shortened V by 1 base and J by 6 bases, and 18 bases separated the two germline ends. This clonotype was seen only a few times. The use of a sample-barcoded 5' primer and a J-beta primer mix characterized a second PCR of roughly 6 to 11 cycles. TCRdb re-called the 5' RACE reads through MiXCR, storing one row per CDR3 protein. This sample has 550,000 to 600,000 distinct CDR3 sequences; 27% occur once, and the top ten carry about 18%.

Sequencing was carried out using blood. The receptor was derived from a woman in her 70s in good health. V usage is TRBV11-3 and J usage is TRBJ1-2, with D perhaps TRBD1 (6 bases). CDR3 protein: CASSLGLLRGADGYTF. DNA for the CDR3: TGTGCCAGCAGCTTAGGTCTCTTGAGGGGGGCCGATGGCTACACCTTC.